This T cell receptor (beta chain) came from a study of graft-versus-host responses after intestinal transplantation. Turning to the study itself: Recipients got multivisceral, liver-intestinal, or isolated intestinal transplants. General observations from the study: Allografts of patients with graft-donor T cell macrochimerism showed high graft-versus-host to host-versus-graft clone ratios. Investigators detected GvH clones in recipient marrow, with some emerging earlier in ileum or blood. Circulating GvH clone levels at their peak were associated with HvG declines (early post-transplant).

This clone is a singleton in its sample. Its antigen is currently unknown. Sequencing used immunoSEQ multiplex PCR; TCRdb keeps in-frame clones, though not all of them. The data show around 50,000 clones, roughly 84% seen once. The sequences come from unstimulated CD4+ T cells sorted from spleen or lymph node cells, collected before transplant. This receptor was identified in a human donor who was the organ donor for an intestinal transplant.

CDR3 region: CASTAVGTGYNYGYTF. The CDR3 nucleotides read TGTGCCAGTACGGCTGTGGGGACAGGTTACAACTATGGCTACACCTTC. This rearrangement joins TRBV19 to TRBJ1-2, with 8 bases that match TRBD1. There are 16 residues in the CDR3. Per germline, CDR1 LNHDA and CDR2 SQIVND (reference sequence). The ends lost 7 bases at V and 2 bases at J; junction bases unmatched: 12.